This T cell receptor gamma chain appears in the sequencing data of a study of Vδ1+ human thymocytes (dated by TCRdb to about 2018). Study-level background: As a data resource, the study described the mRNA-level TRG and TRD CDR3 repertoires of highly purified Vdelta1+ thymocytes obtained from young children. Validation of the multiplex-based CDR3 amplicon strategy against 5'RACE-based CDR3 amplicon generation methods had been performed previously. Overall study outcomes, separate from this receptor: No clustering by age or sex was observed, so analyses did not stratify donors by these variables. Donors shared many TRG clonotypes (up to about 6.9x10^3), but TRD repertoires were essentially private, with at most 116 shared. Although sort purity was high, about 20% of thymic TRD sequences were Vdelta2 (with a few Vdelta3), in contrast to the peripheral blood Vdelta1+ controls. Because unexpected Vdelta2 sequences could lead to misinterpretation of bulk repertoire data, the authors recommended using highly purified populations and single-cell validation. The thymic TRG and TRD repertoires appeared highly polyclonal, with Gaussian CDR3 length distributions, in contrast to the oligoclonal repertoires of peripheral blood.

Thymic samples were depleted of alphabeta T cells, then CD3+ TCRVdelta1+ TCRVdelta2- thymocytes were FACS-sorted. The purity of the sorted Vdelta1+ thymocytes was between roughly 98% and 99.6%. The thymic specimens were obtained from fewer than ten paediatric patients, aged about 5 days to 15 months, who were having corrective cardiac surgery. Thymic tissue was dispersed, and mononuclear cells were isolated on a Histopaque-1077 density gradient. The staining antibodies were anti-TCRVdelta1 clone TS8.2, anti-TCRVdelta2 clone B6, anti-CD3 clone HIT3a and anti-TCRalphabeta clone IP26. Only a few counts were recorded for this clone. Its antigen is unknown. Per-base qualities were not stored, and no clone one base away is much larger. Taken from cysteine to phenylalanine, the CDR3 has 14 residues. CDR3 DNA only is kept here, 42 bases in frame from base 1. Trimming takes 3 bases off V and 0 bases off J; junction bases not matched to a gene: 5. The CDR1 and CDR2 encoded by the germline V gene are EGSTGY and YDSYTSSV.

RNA extraction was carried out with the RNeasy mini kit, and reverse transcription was then done using Superscript III. CDR3 amplicons were produced by multiplex PCR using pooled V-gene forward primers and a constant-region reverse primer with Illumina adaptor overhangs. After gel purification, the amplicons were indexed with Nextera index primers during seven to nine additional PCR cycles and then purified using AMPure XP beads. Sequencing of the libraries was done on an Illumina MiSeq using paired-end 250 bp reads, dual indexing and a roughly 20% PhiX spike-in. The paper's data handling went like this. FastQC was used to check read quality, and ea-utils fastq-join was used to merge TRG read pairs. Sequences were annotated with IMGT/HighV-QUEST, keeping only productive sequences with unambiguous V-gene assignment; clonotypes were defined by identical CDR3 sequence. For downstream analysis, VDJtools 1.1.1, tcR 2.2.3, Treemap and vegan Shannon diversity in R 3.4.4 were used. The public reads were reprocessed by TCRdb using CATT, and rows of matching DNA were later combined. The V and J calls follow TCRdb's processing rather than the paper's. This sample has around 30,000 gamma-chain clones in its table, and around 18% of those were observed once. 1.8% of the sample belongs to the ten largest clones.

Recombination connected TRGV4 to TRGJ1 or TRGJ2. Sequenced sample: Vdelta1+ gamma-delta thymocytes from the thymus. What this sample's cell subset or site label stands for: FACS-sorted CD3+ TCRalphabeta- TCRVdelta1+ TCRVdelta2- thymocytes. The TCR originated in a boy under two years old who had congenital heart surgery. The base sequence is TGTGCCACCTGGGATTTTGAGAATTATTATAAGAAACTCTTT. This is translated as CATWDFENYYKKLF.